The 2 T cell receptor beta chains listed next were all sequenced from one sample in a study of vaccination effects on CD4 cells after COVID-19. Their antigens are not known. Before sequencing took place, the ViraFEST assay used viral peptide pools to expand antigen-specific CD4+ T cells. Following 10 days of culture, CD4+ T cells were isolated. The individual was infected with SARS-CoV-2 between March and December 2020, as confirmed by PCR. Method: immunoSEQ multiplex PCR; TCRdb's copy keeps in-frame clones and lacks some. The sample holds 20,000 to 25,000 clones; just under 75% are singletons and the top ten take less than 50%. Sequencing was performed on CD4+ T cells from PBMCs cultured with a peptide pool, taken before COVID-19 vaccination. Receptors originate from a human donor who had a prior SARS-CoV-2 infection.

The chain is built from TRBV21-1 and TRBJ2-5; the table assigns TRBD1, which was not confirmed against the DNA. TRBV21-1 constitutes a pseudogene. The CDR3 spans 15 residues. The CDR3 region is CASSKGLTVEETQYF. CDR3 nucleotide sequence: TGTGCCAGCAGCAAAGGTTTGACAGTTGAAGAGACCCAGTACTTC.

This chain uses TRBV27 with TRBJ1-6, with D possibly matching TRBD1 (6 bases). This CDR3 is built from 15 residues. CDR1 is MNHEY and CDR2 is SMNVEV in the germline V gene (reference sequence). V lost 6 bases and J lost 4, with 13 bases in between. The CDR3 sequence is CASSEQTGYNSPLHF. DNA of the CDR3: TGTGCCAGCAGCGAACAAACAGGGTATAATTCACCCCTCCACTTT.